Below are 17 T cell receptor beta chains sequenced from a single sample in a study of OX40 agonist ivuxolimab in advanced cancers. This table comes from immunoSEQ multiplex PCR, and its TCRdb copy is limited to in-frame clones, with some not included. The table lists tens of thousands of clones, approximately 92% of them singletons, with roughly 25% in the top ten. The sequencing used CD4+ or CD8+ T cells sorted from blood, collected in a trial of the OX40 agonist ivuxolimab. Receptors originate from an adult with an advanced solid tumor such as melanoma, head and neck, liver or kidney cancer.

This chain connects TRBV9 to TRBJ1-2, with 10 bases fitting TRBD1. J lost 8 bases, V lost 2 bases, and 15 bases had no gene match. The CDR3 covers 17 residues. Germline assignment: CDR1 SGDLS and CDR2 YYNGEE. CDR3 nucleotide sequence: TGTGCCAGCAGCGTGGACCATGGGACAGGGGACTTCGAGGGCTACACCTTC. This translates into CASSVDHGTGDFEGYTF.

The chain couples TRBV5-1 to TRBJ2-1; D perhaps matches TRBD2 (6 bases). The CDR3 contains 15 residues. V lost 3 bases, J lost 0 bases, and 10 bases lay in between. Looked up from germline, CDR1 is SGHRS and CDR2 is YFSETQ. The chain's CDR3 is CASSWGLSSYNEQFF. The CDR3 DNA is TGCGCCAGCAGCTGGGGACTTAGCTCCTACAATGAGCAGTTCTTC.

The CDR3 is CAWEGTGAGYTF. CDR3 DNA sequence: TGTGCCTGGGAAGGGACAGGGGCTGGCTACACCTTC. This chain uses TRBV30 with TRBJ1-2, with 10 bases identical to TRBD1. The CDR3 is 12 amino acids. CDR1 and CDR2 (germline): GTSNPN, SVGIG (reference sequence). The junction had 4 bases not matched to a gene; V was cut back by 5 bases and J by 7 bases.

CDR3 region: CASSQEWGPQETQYF. CDR3 DNA: TGCGCCAGCAGCCAAGAATGGGGTCCACAAGAGACCCAGTACTTC. The genes are TRBV4-3 and TRBJ2-5; D not resolved. The CDR3 spans 15 residues. V was pared by 0 bases and J by 2 bases, with 10 bases between. Germline CDR1 and CDR2: LGHNA and YSLEER.

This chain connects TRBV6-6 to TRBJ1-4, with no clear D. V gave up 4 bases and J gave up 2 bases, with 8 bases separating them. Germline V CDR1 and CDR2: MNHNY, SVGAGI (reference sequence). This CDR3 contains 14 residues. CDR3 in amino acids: CASSWAETNEKLFF. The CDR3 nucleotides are TGTGCCAGCAGTTGGGCTGAGACTAATGAAAAACTGTTTTTT.

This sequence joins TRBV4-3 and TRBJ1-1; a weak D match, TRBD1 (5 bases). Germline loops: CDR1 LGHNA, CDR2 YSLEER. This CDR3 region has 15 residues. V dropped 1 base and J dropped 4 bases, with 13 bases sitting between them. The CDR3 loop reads CASSQVQEGFTEAFF. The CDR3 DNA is TGCGCCAGCAGCCAAGTACAGGAGGGCTTCACTGAAGCTTTCTTT.

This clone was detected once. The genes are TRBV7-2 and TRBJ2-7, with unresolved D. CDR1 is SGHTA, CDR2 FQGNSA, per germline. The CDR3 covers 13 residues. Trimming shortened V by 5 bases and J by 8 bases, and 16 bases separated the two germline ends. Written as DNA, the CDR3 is TGTGCCAGCAGCCCTCCCACCGATTTTAAGCAGTACTTC. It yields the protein CASSPPTDFKQYF. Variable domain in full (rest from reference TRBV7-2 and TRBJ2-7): GAGVSQSPSNKVTEKGKDVELRCDPISGHTALYWYRQSLGQGLEFLIYFQGNSAPDKSGLPSDRFSAERTGGSVSTLTIQRTQQEDSAVYLCASSPPTDFKQYFGPGTRLTVT.

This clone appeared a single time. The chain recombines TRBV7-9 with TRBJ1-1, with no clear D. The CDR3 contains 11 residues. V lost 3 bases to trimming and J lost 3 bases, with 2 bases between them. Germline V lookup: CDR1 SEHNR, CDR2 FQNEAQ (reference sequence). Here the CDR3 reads CASSFHTEAFF. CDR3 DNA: TGTGCCAGCAGCTTTCACACTGAAGCTTTCTTT.

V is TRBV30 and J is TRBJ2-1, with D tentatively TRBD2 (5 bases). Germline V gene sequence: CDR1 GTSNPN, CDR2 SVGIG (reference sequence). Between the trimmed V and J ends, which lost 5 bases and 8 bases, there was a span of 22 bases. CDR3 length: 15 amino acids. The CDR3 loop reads CAWARGAARGHEQFF. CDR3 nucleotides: TGTGCCTGGGCCAGAGGCGCGGCACGAGGGCATGAGCAGTTCTTC.

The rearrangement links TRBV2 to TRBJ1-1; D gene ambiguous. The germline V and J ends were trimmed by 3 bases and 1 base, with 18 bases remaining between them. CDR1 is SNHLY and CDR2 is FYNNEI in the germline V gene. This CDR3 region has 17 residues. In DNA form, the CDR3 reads TGTGCCAGCAGTGAGATCCCGGGCCGTGAAGGGAACACTGAAGCTTTCTTT. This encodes CASSEIPGREGNTEAFF. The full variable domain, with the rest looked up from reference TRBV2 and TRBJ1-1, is EPEVTQTPSHQVTQMGQEVILRCVPISNHLYFYWYRQILGQKVEFLVSFYNNEISEKSEIFDDQFSVERPDGSNFTLKIRSTKLEDSAMYFCASSEIPGREGNTEAFFGQGTRLTVV.

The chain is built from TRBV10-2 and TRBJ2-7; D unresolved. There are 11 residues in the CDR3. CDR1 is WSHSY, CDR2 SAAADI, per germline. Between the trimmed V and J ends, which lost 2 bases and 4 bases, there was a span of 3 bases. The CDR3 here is CASSEGYEQYV. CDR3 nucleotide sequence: TGCGCCAGCAGTGAGGGTTACGAGCAGTACGTC.

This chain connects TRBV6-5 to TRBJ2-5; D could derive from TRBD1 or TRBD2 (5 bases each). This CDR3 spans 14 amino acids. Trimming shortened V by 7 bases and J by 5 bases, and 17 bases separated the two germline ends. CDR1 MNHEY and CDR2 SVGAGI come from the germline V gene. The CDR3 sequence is CASTPGPTEETQYF. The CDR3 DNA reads TGTGCCAGCACCCCGGGACCTACGGAGGAGACCCAGTACTTC.

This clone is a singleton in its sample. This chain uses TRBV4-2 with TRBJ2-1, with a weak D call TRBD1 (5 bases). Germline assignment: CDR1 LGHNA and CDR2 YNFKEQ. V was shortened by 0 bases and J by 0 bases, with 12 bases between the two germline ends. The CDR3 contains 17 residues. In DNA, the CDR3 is TGTGCCAGCAGCCAAGATGGGGCCTTCAGCTCCTACAATGAGCAGTTCTTC. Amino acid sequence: CASSQDGAFSSYNEQFF.

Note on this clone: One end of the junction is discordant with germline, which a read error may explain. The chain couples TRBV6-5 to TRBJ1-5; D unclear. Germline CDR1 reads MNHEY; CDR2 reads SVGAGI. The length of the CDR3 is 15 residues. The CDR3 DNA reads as TGTGCCAGCAGTTCGGGCCCGATCAGCAATCAGCTCCAGCATTTT. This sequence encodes CASSSGPISNQLQHF.

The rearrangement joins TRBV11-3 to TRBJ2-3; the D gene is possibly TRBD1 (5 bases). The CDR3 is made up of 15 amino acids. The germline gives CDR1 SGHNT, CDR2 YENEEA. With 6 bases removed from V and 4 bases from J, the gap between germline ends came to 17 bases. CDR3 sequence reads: CASRSLSKGSDTQYF. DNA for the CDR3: TGTGCCAGCAGAAGCTTAAGTAAGGGGTCAGATACGCAGTATTTT.

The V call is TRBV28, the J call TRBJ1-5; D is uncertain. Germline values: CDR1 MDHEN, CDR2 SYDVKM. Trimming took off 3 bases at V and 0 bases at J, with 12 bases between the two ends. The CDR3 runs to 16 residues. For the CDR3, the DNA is TGTGCCAGCAGTTTTGAAACCGAATATAGCAATCAGCCCCAGCATTTT. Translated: CASSFETEYSNQPQHF.

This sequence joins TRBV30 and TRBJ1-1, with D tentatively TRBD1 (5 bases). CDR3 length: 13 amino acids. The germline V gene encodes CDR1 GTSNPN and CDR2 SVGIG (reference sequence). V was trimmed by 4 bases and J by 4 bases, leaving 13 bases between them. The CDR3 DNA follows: TGTGCCTGGACCTTGGGGGGGGGCACTGAAGCTTTCTTT. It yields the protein CAWTLGGGTEAFF.